This T cell receptor beta chain appears in the sequencing data of a study of regulatory T cells in long-lasting Graves disease. Time point of the sample: persistent/refractory GD, antithyroid drugs over 5 years with positive TRAb. RNA from PBMCs was the source of the TCR library. In building TCR beta libraries, iRepertoire HTBI primers were used together with Arm-PCR of CDR3 regions. TCRdb reprocessed the multiplex PCR reads with MiXCR, giving one entry per CDR3 protein. The table lists about 460,000 distinct CDR3 sequences, 22% of them singletons. This clonotype has a count of ten or more. Germline CDR1 is MDHEN and CDR2 is SYDVKM. V shed 5 bases, J shed 2 bases, and the junction held 10 bases outside the gene matches. The CDR3 sequence is 16 residues long.

The clonotype comes from a female donor with Graves disease. This chain links TRBV28 with TRBJ2-7; 9 nucleotides match TRBD1. Sequencing was performed on peripheral blood mononuclear cells (PBMCs), taken when the disease was refractory, from a patient treated with antithyroid drugs. In DNA, the CDR3 is TGTGCCAGCAGTACGCGTCAGGACAGGGGCCCCTACGAGCAGTACTTC. It specifies CASSTRQDRGPYEQYF.